Following are 13 T cell receptor beta chains from one sample sequenced in a study of T cells in Graves' hyperthyroidism and ophthalmopathy. The CDR3 regions of TCR beta were amplified from RNA transcripts. The HTBI primer set served for first-round RT-PCR of the TCR CDR3. Each CDR3 protein gets one entry after TCRdb re-called the multiplex PCR reads with MiXCR. Of 450,000 to 700,000 distinct CDR3 sequences in the sample, around 45% were seen once. Input material: peripheral blood or thyroid tissue (not recorded which). These receptors came from an adult woman with Graves' disease, either hyperthyroidism or ophthalmopathy (not recorded which).

V is TRBV7-2 and J is TRBJ2-2, with D perhaps matching TRBD1 (6 bases). Per the germline V gene, CDR1 is SGHTA and CDR2 is FQGNSA. V gave up 1 base and J gave up 2 bases, with 14 bases separating them. The length of the CDR3 is 17 residues. CDR3 amino acids: CASSLGSWTANTGELFF. The CDR3, as DNA: TGTGCCAGCAGCTTAGGGAGTTGGACAGCTAACACCGGGGAGCTGTTTTTT.

The table lists this clonotype with many counts. The V call is TRBV29-1, the J call TRBJ2-2; TRBD2 matches 8 bases. The germline V gene encodes CDR1 SQVTM and CDR2 ANQGSEA. Germline trimming cut 8 bases from V and 8 bases from J; bases unmatched to any gene: 16. The CDR3 loop spans 15 amino acids. CDR3 bases: TGCAGCAGCTCCGGGACTAGTGGGGCGAGGGGGGAGCTGTTTTTT. As protein: CSSSGTSGARGELFF.

The chain couples TRBV28 to TRBJ2-2; D unclear. The germline V gene encodes CDR1 MDHEN and CDR2 SYDVKM. Deletions cut 5 bases from V and 6 bases from J, with 10 bases between. The CDR3 loop spans 13 amino acids. The CDR3 loop reads CASSLYMAGELFF. The CDR3 nucleotides read TGTGCCAGCAGTCTCTATATGGCCGGGGAGCTGTTTTTT.

Turning to this clonotype: It is unclear where the CDR3 begins or ends on the DNA, so no DNA is shown, and the CDR3 is as TCRdb lists it. This chain joins TRBV11-2 and TRBJ2-2. Termini included, the CDR3 measures 12 amino acids. The germline V gene has CDR1 SGHAT and CDR2 FQNNGV. The CDR3 loop reads CASSLVSGSCFF.

This chain uses TRBV20-1 with TRBJ1-6; 8 bases agree with TRBD1. This CDR3 spans 16 amino acids. The trim removed 6 bases at V and 6 bases at J, leaving 13 bases unmatched. Germline CDR1 and CDR2: DFQATT and SNEGSKA (reference sequence). This CDR3 reads CSANPGGAWGNSPLHF. The DNA for the CDR3 is TGCAGTGCAAACCCAGGGGGCGCATGGGGTAATTCACCCCTCCACTTT.

This clonotype was counted ten times or more. The rearrangement uses TRBV7-9 and TRBJ2-2; maybe TRBD2 (5 bases). The V gene's germline CDR1 is SEHNR and CDR2 FQNEAQ (reference sequence). V was trimmed by 5 bases and J by 7 bases, leaving 14 bases between them. The length of the CDR3 is 14 residues. CDR3 sequence reads: CASSPRGGGGELFF. The CDR3 coding sequence is TGTGCCAGCAGCCCTCGAGGAGGAGGCGGGGAGCTGTTTTTT.

The V and J genes are TRBV25-1 and TRBJ1-2, with 7 bases fitting TRBD1. V gave up 6 bases and J gave up 6 bases; unmatched junction bases: 13. CDR1 and CDR2 (germline): MGHDK, SYGVNS. This CDR3 has 15 amino acids. Here the CDR3 reads CASRPSGTVRDGYTF. The CDR3 coding sequence is TGTGCCAGCAGGCCAAGCGGGACAGTACGGGATGGCTACACCTTC.

CDR3 region: CATSRIAGVHEQYF. As DNA, the CDR3 is TGTGCCACCAGCAGGATCGCGGGGGTTCACGAGCAGTACTTC. The chain carries TRBV15 and TRBJ2-7; 7 positions match TRBD2. Germline CDR1 and CDR2: LNHNV and YYDKDF (reference sequence). Trimming cost V 3 bases and J 5 bases; bases outside gene matches: 7. The CDR3 has 14 residues.

The J gene is TRBJ1-1, the V gene TRBV12-3 or TRBV12-4; 12 bases fit TRBD1. J gave up 5 bases and V 7 bases, and 8 bases lay outside the gene matches. The CDR3 length is 15 residues. CDR3 nucleotide sequence: TGTGCCAGCACCGGGACAGGGGGCGCTGGGACTGAAGCTTTCTTT. Translating gives CASTGTGGAGTEAFF.

The J gene is TRBJ1-3, the V gene TRBV10-3, with D unresolved. Germline CDR1 reads ENHRY; CDR2 reads SYGVKD. The CDR3 has 16 residues. Trimming pared 2 bases from V and 7 bases from J, leaving 18 bases between. CDR3 DNA: TGTGCCATCAGTGAGCTCGGCTCTGGGGAAGGGAACACCATATATTTT. Translated, it gives CAISELGSGEGNTIYF.

This sequence joins TRBV27 and TRBJ1-2; TRBD1 aligns across 7 bases. The V gene end was trimmed by 4 bases and the J gene end by 8 bases; junction bases not matched to a gene: 7. This CDR3 comprises 13 residues. The germline CDR1 and CDR2 sequences are MNHEY and SMNVEV (reference sequence). The CDR3 bases are TGTGCCAGCAGTTCATACGGAGGGGGCGGCTACACCTTC. Protein product: CASSSYGGGGYTF.

The chain has TRBV7-2 and TRBJ1-2; 7 bases are shared with TRBD1. V shed 4 bases and J 4 bases; nucleotides not matched to a gene: 6. The germline gives CDR1 SGHTA, CDR2 FQGNSA. This CDR3 has 14 amino acids. The CDR3 protein is CASSSTGRSYGYTF. DNA for the CDR3: TGTGCCAGCAGCTCGACAGGGAGATCCTATGGCTACACCTTC.

The chain has TRBV20-1 and TRBJ1-4, with unresolved D. The V and J ends lost 5 bases and 7 bases respectively, with 17 bases between them. The length of the CDR3 is 14 residues. The V gene's germline CDR1 is DFQATT and CDR2 SNEGSKA (reference sequence). The CDR3 here is CSAGVSAGSEKLFF. DNA of the CDR3: TGCAGTGCTGGGGTTTCGGCGGGAAGTGAAAAACTGTTTTTT.